This TCR beta chain was profiled in a study of blood T cell repertoires in COVID-19. Study-level information: Researchers got acute and convalescent COVID-19 samples from the United States, Italy and Spain. PBMCs, B-cell-depleted T cells, or T cells provided the cDNA or gDNA that made up the material.

Here immunoSEQ multiplex PCR was the method, and the copy in TCRdb shows in-frame clones only, minus some. In the table there are 30,000 to 40,000 clones, around four fifths of which are singletons. The CDR3 runs to 12 residues. The germline V and J ends were trimmed by 4 bases and 5 bases, with 9 bases remaining between them. The V gene's germline CDR1 is SGHRS and CDR2 YFSETQ. Sequencing used peripheral blood. The chain carries TRBV5-1 and TRBJ2-5, with D uncertain. This clonotype originated in a man between 60 and 75 years old with COVID-19, enrolled during active disease. The CDR3 is CASSGHKETQYF. The DNA for the CDR3 is TGCGCCAGCAGCGGTCACAAGGAGACCCAGTACTTC.